This TCR beta chain was identified during a study of CD8+ T cells in alopecia areata. Trimming removed 4 bases from V and 7 bases from J, with 16 bases in between. CDR1 is SNHLY and CDR2 is FYNNEI in the germline V gene. CDR3 length equals 15 residues. Reverse transcription of extracted RNA yielded cDNA, which provided the sequencing template. Sequencing was performed with immunoSEQ multiplex PCR; in TCRdb, only in-frame clones are kept and a portion is missing. The table has 200,000 or so clones, 50% to 60% seen once; the top ten hold less than 0.6%. The J gene is TRBJ2-2, the V gene TRBV2; TRBD2 is a possible D gene (6 bases). This specimen was CD4+ T cells sorted from blood, taken at week 0. The receptor comes from a human donor with alopecia areata. The CDR3 bases are TGTGCCAGCAGTGGGGTAGCGGTACAAATCGGGGAGCTGTTTTTT. It translates to CASSGVAVQIGELFF. Full variable domain (remainder filled in from reference TRBV2 and TRBJ2-2): EPEVTQTPSHQVTQMGQEVILRCVPISNHLYFYWYRQILGQKVEFLVSFYNNEISEKSEIFDDQFSVERPDGSNFTLKIRSTKLEDSAMYFCASSGVAVQIGELFFGEGSRLTVL.